This T cell receptor beta chain was sequenced for a study of shared clonotypes between healthy human individuals. General study results and limits: A handful of donors had about 5% of their naive CD4 clonotypes in common.

Sequenced by immunoSEQ multiplex PCR; TCRdb stores in-frame clones only, minus some. The table includes 100,000 to 120,000 clones, around two thirds detected once. The V and J ends lost 5 bases and 7 bases, in that order; junction bases with no gene match: 8. Looked up from germline, CDR1 is SGHKS and CDR2 is YYEKEE (reference sequence). This CDR3 contains 14 residues. All participating donors were Caucasian adults from Nashville, Tennessee. The table lists this clone with a count of one. Its antigen is not identified. The sample comprised memory CD8+ T cells sorted from blood. Noted subset: CD45RO+ cells pooled with CCR7-negative TemRA cells. The chain combines TRBV5-5 with TRBJ1-2; 10 nucleotides agree with TRBD1. The origin of this receptor is a woman in her twenties or thirties in good health. The CDR3 protein is CASRKTGGRSGYTF. CDR3 nucleotide sequence: TGTGCCAGCAGAAAGACAGGGGGCAGGAGTGGCTACACCTTC.